The 14 T cell receptor beta chains given below trace back to one sample, sequenced in a study of blood T cell repertoires in COVID-19. Here immunoSEQ multiplex PCR was the method, and the copy in TCRdb shows in-frame clones only, minus some. The sample lists 110,000 or so clones, 85% to 90% occurring once. Sequencing was done on a sample of peripheral blood. The receptors derive from a man in his 70s with active or convalescent COVID-19.

The V and J genes are TRBV9 and TRBJ2-7; the match to TRBD1 covers 7 bases. With 4 bases clipped from V and 0 bases from J, the junction kept 13 bases outside the gene matches. The CDR3 spans 17 residues. CDR1 and CDR2 from the germline V gene are SGDLS and YYNGEE. CDR3 sequence reads: CASSRSVVGTDSYEQYF. CDR3 coding DNA: TGTGCCAGCAGCCGTAGTGTAGTCGGGACAGACTCCTACGAGCAGTACTTC.

This clone has only one observation. The genes are TRBV18 and TRBJ1-5; perhaps TRBD1 as D (5 bases). Germline-derived CDR1 and CDR2 are KGHSH and LQKENI. V was clipped by 0 bases and J by 4 bases, with 16 bases between them. CDR3 size: 17 residues. CDR3 region: CASSPPGSQGGNQPQHF. CDR3 coding DNA: TGTGCCAGCTCACCACCGGGGAGCCAGGGAGGAAATCAGCCCCAGCATTTT.

The rearrangement joins TRBV29-1 to TRBJ2-6, with 10 positions matching TRBD1. The CDR3 loop spans 15 amino acids. The V and J ends lost 4 bases and 0 bases, in that order; junction bases with no gene match: 0. Germline CDR1 and CDR2: SQVTM and ANQGSEA. This CDR3 is CSVGQGASGANVLTF. The DNA for the CDR3 is TGCAGCGTTGGACAGGGGGCCTCTGGGGCCAACGTCCTGACTTTC.

The chain is built from TRBV9 and TRBJ2-7; the D gene is possibly TRBD1 (7 bases). CDR3 size: 13 residues. Trimming removed 2 bases at V and 6 bases at J, with 12 bases between. In germline, CDR1 is SGDLS, CDR2 YYNGEE. The CDR3 spells CASSVLQGGEQYF. The CDR3 region has the DNA TGTGCCAGCAGCGTTCTTCAGGGGGGCGAGCAGTACTTC.

The V gene is TRBV7-8, the J gene TRBJ1-4; 7 positions agree with TRBD1. The germline gives CDR1 SGHVS, CDR2 FQNEAQ. J lost 5 bases, V lost 4 bases, and 4 bases had no gene match. This CDR3 has 14 residues. The CDR3 spells CASSSLTGNEKLFF. The CDR3 nucleotides read TGTGCCAGCAGCTCCTTGACAGGGAATGAAAAACTGTTTTTT.

This clone was seen only once. V is TRBV3-1 (or the pseudogene TRBV3-2) and J is TRBJ1-6, with 7 bases lining up with TRBD1. With V trimmed by 6 bases and J by 5 bases, 7 bases remained unmatched. This CDR3 has 15 amino acids. CDR1 LGHDT and CDR2 YNNKEL come from the germline V gene (reference sequence). Here the CDR3 DNA reads TGTGCCAGCAGTCCCGGACAGGCTAATAATTCACCCCTCCACTTT. This sequence encodes CASSPGQANNSPLHF.

This chain connects TRBV18 to TRBJ1-5; 11 nucleotides match TRBD1. This CDR3 is 16 amino acids long. V trimming: 4 bases; J trimming: 3 bases; junction bases outside the gene matches: 5. Germline lookup yields CDR1 KGHSH and CDR2 LQKENI. The CDR3 DNA is TGTGCCAGCTCACAATCGGGACAGGGGGTCAATCAGCCCCAGCATTTT. It specifies CASSQSGQGVNQPQHF.

V is TRBV28 and J is TRBJ2-2; a possible D gene is TRBD1 (6 bases). Per germline, CDR1 MDHEN and CDR2 SYDVKM. V was shortened by 5 bases and J by 6 bases, with 13 bases between the two germline ends. The CDR3 is 14 amino acids. The CDR3 nucleotides read TGTGCCAGCAGTCTGGGAAAGGGGGCCGGGGAGCTGTTTTTT. Residues: CASSLGKGAGELFF.

The chain uses TRBV9 and TRBJ2-5; 9 nucleotides agree with TRBD1. V was pared by 4 bases and J by 4 bases, with 5 bases of the junction left unmatched. The CDR3 is 14 amino acids. Germline V gives CDR1 SGDLS, CDR2 YYNGEE. The CDR3 nucleotides read TGTGCCAGCAGCTTGGGACAGGGTAGAGAGACCCAGTACTTC. It encodes CASSLGQGRETQYF.

This clone occurred once. The chain is built from TRBV7-3 and TRBJ1-1, with 8 bases fitting TRBD1. The V gene end was trimmed by 5 bases and the J gene end by 8 bases; junction bases not matched to a gene: 10. Germline-derived CDR1 and CDR2 are SGHTA and FQGTGA. This CDR3 region has 14 residues. Here the CDR3 reads CASSLLLGTGEAFF. CDR3 DNA sequence: TGTGCCAGCAGCCTCCTATTAGGGACAGGAGAAGCTTTCTTT.

The rearrangement joins TRBV5-1 to TRBJ2-1; 9 bases match TRBD2. Germline trimming cut 0 bases from V and 8 bases from J; bases unmatched to any gene: 12. CDR1 SGHRS and CDR2 YFSETQ come from the germline V gene. The CDR3 covers 17 residues. CDR3 bases: TGCGCCAGCAGCTTGGCACTGGGCGGGAGGGCCGGGGATGAGCAGTTCTTC. Translating gives CASSLALGGRAGDEQFF.

The chain carries TRBV27 and TRBJ2-1; D possibly corresponds to TRBD1 (5 bases). Between the trimmed V and J ends, which lost 5 bases and 0 bases, there was a span of 8 bases. The CDR3 consists of 14 residues. The V gene's germline CDR1 is MNHEY and CDR2 SMNVEV (reference sequence). CDR3 sequence: CASSPQGSYNEQFF. As DNA, the CDR3 is TGTGCCAGCAGTCCCCAGGGCTCCTACAATGAGCAGTTCTTC.

The V gene is TRBV19, the J gene TRBJ2-5; D perhaps matches TRBD2 (6 bases). CDR1 is LNHDA and CDR2 is SQIVND in the germline V gene (reference sequence). Trimming pared 6 bases from V and 3 bases from J, leaving 8 bases between. There are 12 residues in the CDR3. The CDR3 coding sequence is TGTGCCAGTAGGGGGGGTAAAGAGACCCAGTACTTC. This gives the protein CASRGGKETQYF. The full variable domain, its missing parts supplied by reference TRBV19 and TRBJ2-5, is DGGITQSPKYLFRKEGQNVTLSCEQNLNHDAMYWYRQDPGQGLRLIYYSQIVNDFQKGDIAEGYSVSREKKESFPLTVTSAQKNPTAFYLCASRGGKETQYFGPGTRLLVL.

Only one count was recorded for this clone. The V gene is TRBV25-1, the J gene TRBJ1-1; TRBD1 is a possible D gene (5 bases). Trimming took 5 bases from V and 0 from J, leaving 16 bases between them. There are 16 residues in the CDR3. Germline V gene data show CDR1 as MGHDK and CDR2 as SYGVNS. CDR3 DNA: TGTGCCAGCAGTCGAAAGCAGCACAGGCTGAACACTGAAGCTTTCTTT. Its protein product is CASSRKQHRLNTEAFF.